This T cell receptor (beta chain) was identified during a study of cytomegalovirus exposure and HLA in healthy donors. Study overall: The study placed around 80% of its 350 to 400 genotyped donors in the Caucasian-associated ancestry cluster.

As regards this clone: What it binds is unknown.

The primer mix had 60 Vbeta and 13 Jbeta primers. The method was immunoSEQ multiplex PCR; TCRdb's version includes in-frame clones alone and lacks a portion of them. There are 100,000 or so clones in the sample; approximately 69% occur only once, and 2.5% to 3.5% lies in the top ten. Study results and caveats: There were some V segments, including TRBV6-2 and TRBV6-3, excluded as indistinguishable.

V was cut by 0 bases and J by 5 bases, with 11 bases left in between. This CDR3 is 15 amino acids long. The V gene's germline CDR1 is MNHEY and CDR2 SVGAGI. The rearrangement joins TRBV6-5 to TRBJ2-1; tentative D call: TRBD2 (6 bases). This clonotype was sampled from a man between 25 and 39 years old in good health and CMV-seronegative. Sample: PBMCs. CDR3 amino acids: CASSYSLARNNEQFF. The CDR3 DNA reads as TGTGCCAGCAGTTACTCGCTAGCGCGAAACAATGAGCAGTTCTTC.